This T cell receptor (beta chain) was documented in a study of T cells in Graves' hyperthyroidism and ophthalmopathy. Amplification of TCR beta CDR3 regions was performed using RNA transcripts as template. A set of HTBI primers served as the primers for a first-round RT-PCR of the TCR CDR3. TCRdb processed the multiplex PCR reads anew with MiXCR; each CDR3 protein has one entry. The data show 500,000 to 800,000 distinct CDR3 sequences, with roughly 46% seen just once and 7% to 7.5% held by the top ten. Details on this clonotype: A much larger clone lies one base from this, so it may be a read error.

The CDR3 covers 15 residues. Deletions cut 6 bases from V and 5 bases from J, with 14 bases between. CDR1 is SNHLY, CDR2 FYNNEI, per germline. The gene calls are TRBV2 and TRBJ1-6; D gene unclear. The origin of this receptor is an adult man with Graves' disease, either hyperthyroidism or ophthalmopathy (not recorded which). The source material was peripheral blood or thyroid tissue (not recorded which). In DNA form, the CDR3 reads TGTGCCAGCAGGACACTGAGGGCTCATAATTCACCCCTCCACTTT. Protein product: CASRTLRAHNSPLHF.